These 21 T cell receptor beta chains were sequenced from one sample in a study of T cells in Graves' hyperthyroidism and ophthalmopathy. Using RNA transcripts as the source, TCR beta CDR3 regions were amplified. The HTBI primer set was used in a first-round RT-PCR of the TCR CDR3. TCRdb reprocessed the multiplex PCR reads with MiXCR, giving one entry per CDR3 protein. Counted here are hundreds of thousands of distinct CDR3 sequences, approximately 18% occurring once; the ten biggest clones make up over 15%. The sequenced sample consisted of blood. The receptors were gathered from a woman aged 50 to 65 with Graves' hyperthyroidism that later progressed to Graves' ophthalmopathy.

This clonotype turned up a few times. This rearrangement joins TRBV2 to TRBJ1-6; a weak D match, TRBD1 (6 bases). Germline CDR1 and CDR2: SNHLY and FYNNEI. Between the trimmed V and J ends, which lost 10 bases and 5 bases, there was a span of 12 bases. The CDR3 totals 13 residues. The CDR3 region is CATKGGDNSPLHF. The CDR3 DNA follows: TGTGCCACCAAGGGGGGTGATAATTCACCCCTCCACTTT.

This clonotype was counted ten times or more. The chain carries TRBV3-1 and TRBJ2-1; the match to TRBD1 covers 11 bases. With 4 bases clipped from V and 14 bases from J, the junction kept 1 base outside the gene matches. This CDR3 is 11 amino acids long. Germline CDR1 is LGHDT and CDR2 is YNNKEL (reference sequence). The CDR3 spells CASSLGQGEFF. The CDR3 DNA follows: TGTGCCAGCAGCCTGGGACAGGGGGAGTTCTTC.

This clonotype was recorded at least ten times. The chain links TRBV11-3 to TRBJ2-1; 7 bases are a match to TRBD1. This CDR3 is built from 15 residues. The germline V gene has CDR1 SGHNT and CDR2 YENEEA. V lost 0 bases, J lost 2 bases, and 1 base stayed unmatched. As DNA, the CDR3 is TGTGCCAGCAGCTTAGAGGGGACAGCCTACAATGAGCAGTTCTTC. Its translation: CASSLEGTAYNEQFF.

This clonotype was counted only a few times. The genes are TRBV7-9 and TRBJ1-2, with D hard to call. Germline V CDR1 and CDR2: SEHNR, FQNEAQ (reference sequence). The CDR3 is 15 residues long. With 5 bases removed from V and 0 bases from J, the gap between germline ends came to 13 bases. CDR3 residues: CASSPSGDSNYGYTF. The CDR3 nucleotides read TGTGCCAGCAGCCCGTCCGGAGACTCTAACTATGGCTACACCTTC.

V and J are TRBV20-1 and TRBJ1-3; possible D gene TRBD1, 5 bases. Per the germline V gene, CDR1 is DFQATT and CDR2 is SNEGSKA (reference sequence). CDR3 length: 14 residues. The V and J ends lost 5 bases and 1 base respectively, with 12 bases between them. The CDR3 region is CSAPNQGSGNTIYF. DNA of the CDR3: TGCAGTGCTCCAAATCAGGGATCTGGAAACACCATATATTTT.

The V gene is TRBV6-1, the J gene TRBJ1-5, with D possibly matching TRBD1 (6 bases). The CDR3 extends over 15 amino acids. The ends were cut back, 7 bases at V and 10 bases at J, with 23 bases in the middle. Germline loops: CDR1 MNHNS, CDR2 SASEGT. CDR3 DNA sequence: TGTGCCAGCACCGAAGCAGGGGCCGAGGGAGGCCCCCAGCATTTT. Translation: CASTEAGAEGGPQHF.

In this sample, this clonotype turned up a few times. V is TRBV20-1 and J is TRBJ2-2; 8 nucleotides agree with TRBD2. V was pared by 6 bases and J by 1 base, with 4 bases of the junction left unmatched. Germline assignment: CDR1 DFQATT and CDR2 SNEGSKA (reference sequence). The CDR3 loop spans 14 amino acids. This CDR3 is CSAGSGGNTGELFF. In nucleotides, the CDR3 is TGCAGTGCCGGAAGCGGGGGGAACACCGGGGAGCTGTTTTTT.

Points on this clonotype: A read error may be the cause here, since a much bigger clone is one base away. The chain is built from TRBV30 and TRBJ2-6; D unresolved. There are 13 residues in the CDR3. The V gene's germline CDR1 is GTSNPN and CDR2 SVGIG (reference sequence). The CDR3 loop is CAWTISGVNVLTF. CDR3 DNA: TGTGCCTGGACGATCTCTGGGGTCAACGTCCTGACTTTC.

This clonotype was counted a single time. The V and J genes are TRBV4-3 and TRBJ1-6; maybe TRBD1 (6 bases). V lost 0 bases to trimming and J lost 9 bases, with 18 bases between them. This CDR3 is built from 17 residues. Germline-derived CDR1 and CDR2 are LGHNA and YSLEER. Here the CDR3 DNA reads TGCGCCAGCAGCCAAGATTCTGGCGGGGGGGCGCGTTCACCCCTCCACTTT. Its protein product is CASSQDSGGGARSPLHF.

Only a few counts were recorded for this clonotype. The J gene is TRBJ2-6, the V gene TRBV5-1; D not resolved. Trimming cost V 3 bases and J 0 bases, with 10 bases left between them. CDR1 SGHRS and CDR2 YFSETQ come from the germline V gene. This CDR3 region has 16 residues. CDR3 region: CASSWRELSGANVLTF. The CDR3 nucleotides read TGCGCCAGCAGCTGGAGAGAGCTCTCTGGGGCCAACGTCCTGACTTTC.

The chain uses TRBV20-1 and TRBJ1-1, with D unresolved. The CDR3 totals 12 residues. Trimming stripped 6 bases from V and 0 bases from J, with 8 bases between. The germline CDR1 and CDR2 sequences are DFQATT and SNEGSKA (reference sequence). The CDR3 here is CSAKVMNTEAFF. The CDR3 region has the DNA TGCAGTGCCAAGGTCATGAACACTGAAGCTTTCTTT.

The J gene is TRBJ1-2, the V gene TRBV6-1; TRBD1 is a possible D gene (6 bases). Trimming stripped 5 bases from V and 3 bases from J, with 16 bases between. The length of the CDR3 is 15 residues. Germline V CDR1 and CDR2: MNHNS, SASEGT. The CDR3 DNA follows: TGTGCCAGCAGTTCCACAGGGATCGCGGACTATGGCTACACCTTC. Residues: CASSSTGIADYGYTF.

The sample holds many counts of this clonotype. V is TRBV6-1 and J is TRBJ1-1; 8 nucleotides line up with TRBD1. Looked up from germline, CDR1 is MNHNS and CDR2 is SASEGT. There are 15 residues in the CDR3. Germline trimming cut 5 bases from V and 0 bases from J; bases unmatched to any gene: 5. The CDR3 DNA reads TGTGCCAGCAGTAAGACAGGGGCGCTGAACACTGAAGCTTTCTTT. Its protein is CASSKTGALNTEAFF.

The sample holds many counts of this clonotype. This chain links TRBV30 with TRBJ1-5; D perhaps matches TRBD1 (5 bases). The V gene lost 1 base and the J gene lost 3 bases, with 10 bases spanning the gap. This CDR3 region has 14 residues. The germline V gene has CDR1 GTSNPN and CDR2 SVGIG (reference sequence). CDR3 sequence: CAWSADRTNQPQHF. CDR3 sequence (DNA): TGTGCCTGGAGTGCCGACAGAACCAATCAGCCCCAGCATTTT.

This clonotype showed up just once. This chain joins TRBV20-1 and TRBJ1-2; tentatively, D is TRBD1 (5 bases). There are 13 residues in the CDR3. Per the germline V gene, CDR1 is DFQATT and CDR2 is SNEGSKA (reference sequence). Trimming shortened V by 3 bases and J by 8 bases, and 16 bases separated the two germline ends. The DNA for the CDR3 is TGCAGTGCTAGGTCTCAGGGATTCGGCGGCTACACCTTC. Its protein product is CSARSQGFGGYTF.

This clonotype turned up a few times. The chain is built from TRBV12-3 or TRBV12-4 and TRBJ2-1; a possible D gene is TRBD2 (5 bases). The length of the CDR3 is 15 residues. Trimming took 4 bases from V and 5 from J, leaving 15 bases between them. In DNA, the CDR3 is TGTGCCAGCAGTTCTCTGGACTCCCTTCACAATGAGCAGTTCTTC. This gives the protein CASSSLDSLHNEQFF.

This clonotype occurred many times. The chain employs TRBV20-1 and TRBJ2-5; D is possibly TRBD2 (6 bases). The CDR3 spans 13 residues. The germline V gene has CDR1 DFQATT and CDR2 SNEGSKA (reference sequence). V dropped 6 bases and J dropped 2 bases, with 13 bases sitting between them. CDR3 protein: CSAVRDAQETQYF. The CDR3 bases are TGCAGTGCGGTGCGGGACGCTCAAGAGACCCAGTACTTC.

The chain combines TRBV5-4 with TRBJ1-1; D is unclear. Trimming took off 4 bases at V and 6 bases at J, with 19 bases between the two ends. Germline V lookup: CDR1 SGHNT, CDR2 YYREEE (reference sequence). The CDR3 runs to 15 residues. Here the CDR3 DNA reads TGTGCCAGCAGCCGAGCCAACCGGGAGATCCCTGAAGCTTTCTTT. Protein: CASSRANREIPEAFF.

To note about this clonotype: A much larger clone is a single base away; this may be a read error. This chain uses TRBV18 with TRBJ2-7; the D is unclear. Looked up from germline, CDR1 is KGHSH and CDR2 is LQKENI. The CDR3 length is 12 residues. The CDR3: CVSSPADREQYF. CDR3 nucleotides: TGTGTCAGCTCACCAGCAGACCGGGAGCAGTACTTC.

This chain uses TRBV29-1 with TRBJ2-7; the D gene could be TRBD1 or TRBD2 (5 bases each). CDR3 length equals 11 residues. Looked up from germline, CDR1 is SQVTM and CDR2 is ANQGSEA. The germline V and J ends were trimmed by 3 bases and 7 bases, with 10 bases remaining between them. The DNA for the CDR3 is TGCAGCGTTGAGGATTGGGGGGAGCAGTACTTC. This encodes CSVEDWGEQYF.

At least ten counts were recorded for this clonotype. This sequence joins TRBV7-8 and TRBJ1-5, with 8 bases matching TRBD1. CDR1 and CDR2 (germline): SGHVS, FQNEAQ. This CDR3 contains 16 residues. V lost 4 bases and J lost 4; bases outside the gene matches: 9. CDR3 sequence reads: CASSYRTGQSNQPQHF. In DNA form, the CDR3 reads TGTGCCAGCAGCTACCGGACAGGGCAAAGTAATCAGCCCCAGCATTTT.